The 5 T cell receptor beta chains listed next were all sequenced from one sample in a study of beta chain features in type 1 diabetes. The whole isolated RNA underwent reverse transcription, so sequencing captured expressed TCRB transcripts. Sequencing used immunoSEQ multiplex PCR; TCRdb keeps in-frame clones, though not all of them. The table records about 620,000 clones, about a sixth of them present only once. Material for sequencing was naive CD4+ T cells from blood. Receptor source: a man younger than 35 in good health.

The V gene is TRBV5-1, the J gene TRBJ1-2; D remains ambiguous. From germline, CDR1 is SGHRS and CDR2 YFSETQ. The CDR3 is 14 amino acids. Trimming took off 0 bases at V and 5 bases at J, with 11 bases between the two ends. The CDR3 protein is CASSLGQFGYGYTF. In nucleotides, the CDR3 is TGCGCCAGCAGCTTGGGGCAGTTTGGGTATGGCTACACCTTC.

The chain carries TRBV29-1 and TRBJ1-1; D possibly corresponds to TRBD1 (5 bases). Germline lookup yields CDR1 SQVTM and CDR2 ANQGSEA. There are 14 residues in the CDR3. V was trimmed by 6 bases and J by 4 bases, leaving 18 bases between them. In nucleotides, the CDR3 is TGCAGCGTGAAGGGGCGTATTACGGGCACTGAAGCTTTCTTT. Translated: CSVKGRITGTEAFF. The full variable domain, rest sourced from reference TRBV29-1 and TRBJ1-1, is SAVISQKPSRDICQRGTSLTIQCQVDSQVTMMFWYRQQPGQSLTLIATANQGSEATYESGFVIDKFPISRPNLTFSTLTVSNMSPEDSSIYLCSVKGRITGTEAFFGQGTRLTVV.

The rearrangement links TRBV25-1 to TRBJ2-1, with D perhaps being TRBD1 or TRBD2 (5 bases each). CDR3 size: 16 residues. CDR1 and CDR2 from the germline V gene are MGHDK and SYGVNS. The ends were cut back, 1 base at V and 2 bases at J, with 12 bases in the middle. CDR3 nucleotides: TGTGCCAGCAGTGAATCTGGGGACGGTGCCTACAATGAGCAGTTCTTC. Residues: CASSESGDGAYNEQFF.

This clone was recorded at least ten times. One junction end does not reproduce the germline sequence, and a read error may be involved. The V gene is TRBV7-9, the J gene TRBJ2-7; 12 positions match TRBD2. CDR3 length: 12 residues. Germline V gene sequence: CDR1 SEHNR, CDR2 FQNEAQ (reference sequence). CDR3 nucleotide sequence: TGTGCCAGCAGCCCGCGGACTAGCGGGGAGAACTTC. This gives the protein CASSPRTSGENF. The full variable domain, completed using reference TRBV7-9 and TRBJ2-7, is DTGVSQNPRHKITKRGQNVTFRCDPISEHNRLYWYRQTLGQGPEFLTYFQNEAQLEKSRLLSDRFSAERPKGSFSTLEIQRTEQGDSAMYLCASSPRTSGENFGPGTRLTVT.

The V call is TRBV6-6, the J call TRBJ1-1; TRBD1 agrees at 7 bases. V lost 6 bases to trimming and J lost 1 base; unmatched junction nucleotides: 8. CDR1 is MNHNY and CDR2 is SVGAGI in the germline V gene (reference sequence). The CDR3 consists of 15 residues. The CDR3 DNA reads TGTGCCAGCAGACGGGACAGCGTGGGGAACACTGAAGCTTTCTTT. Its translation is CASRRDSVGNTEAFF.